These T cell receptor beta chains were read from a single sample in a study of T cells in Graves' hyperthyroidism and ophthalmopathy. Via MiXCR, TCRdb re-called the multiplex PCR reads, giving one row per CDR3 protein. The data show over 450,000 distinct CDR3 sequences, with roughly 18% seen just once and approximately 16% held by the top ten. Source material: blood. The receptor set was obtained from a woman under 30 with Graves' ophthalmopathy. Each CDR3 is given with its conserved first and last residue. The D gene is left open where the match is weak. Size is stated for part of the rows, as once, few or many counts, or as a class when the clone is expanded.

d_gene	v_gene	j_gene	abundance	CDR3aa	CDR3nt
-	TRBV27	TRBJ1-1	few	CASSSKDKTTEAFF	TGTGCCAGCAGTTCAAAGGACAAGACAACTGAAGCTTTCTTT
-	TRBV20-1	TRBJ2-1	-	CSARPVDGTLYEQFF	TGCAGTGCCCGCCCGGTGGACGGGACATTGTATGAGCAGTTCTTC
-	TRBV20-1	TRBJ2-7	-	CSARDRSGREQYF	TGCAGTGCTAGAGATCGAAGCGGCCGCGAGCAGTACTTC
-	TRBV19	TRBJ1-5	-	CASKGRDVGQPQHF	TGTGCCAGTAAGGGTAGGGATGTCGGTCAGCCCCAGCATTTT
TRBD1	TRBV29-1	TRBJ2-1	-	CSEDRAYNEQFF	TGCAGCGAGGACAGGGCGTACAATGAGCAGTTCTTC
TRBD2	TRBV28	TRBJ2-4	many	CASRTGLAGVKSGKNIQYF	TGTGCCAGCAGAACGGGACTAGCGGGAGTGAAATCGGGTAAAAACATTCAGTACTTC
TRBD2	TRBV18	TRBJ2-1	many	CASSPRSGSGPNEQFF	TGTGCCAGCTCACCTCGTAGCGGGAGTGGACCCAATGAGCAGTTCTTC
-	TRBV2	TRBJ2-6	many	CASSEDGSGANVLTF	TGTGCCAGCAGTGAAGACGGCTCTGGGGCCAACGTCCTGACTTTC
-	TRBV27	TRBJ2-1	many	CASTDLVAGVSYNEQFF	TGTGCCAGCACCGACTTAGTCGCGGGCGTCTCCTACAATGAGCAGTTCTTC
-	TRBV7-9	TRBJ2-5	many	CASSLRETPQETQYF	TGTGCCAGCAGCTTACGTGAGACGCCGCAAGAGACCCAGTACTTC
-	TRBV28	TRBJ1-4	-	CASSLLLNLNLRRNEKLFF	TGTGCCAGCAGTTTACTCCTGAACTTGAACCTCCGACGGAACGAAAAACTGTTTTTT
-	TRBV28	TRBJ1-5	many	CASSLGVLGNQPQHF	TGTGCCAGCAGTTTGGGGGTGCTAGGCAATCAGCCCCAGCATTTT
TRBD2	TRBV5-5	TRBJ2-5	-	CASSLVPGTTFSETQYF	TGTGCCAGCAGCTTAGTCCCAGGGACTACCTTTTCGGAGACCCAGTACTTC
TRBD1	TRBV20-1	TRBJ1-5	-	CSARYRTGNQPQHF	TGCAGTGCTAGATACCGGACAGGGAATCAGCCCCAGCATTTT
-	TRBV30	TRBJ1-1	few	CAWRSGRKAFF	TGTGCCTGGAGGTCGGGTAGGAAAGCTTTCTTT
TRBD1	TRBV27	TRBJ2-1	-	CASEQGAEQFF	TGTGCCAGCGAACAGGGGGCTGAGCAGTTCTTC
-	TRBV14	TRBJ1-1	many	CASSHGSTIQAFF	TGTGCCAGCAGCCACGGGAGCACAATACAAGCTTTCTTT
TRBD2	TRBV27	TRBJ2-3	many	CASTLLPGLAEAEEPDTQYF	TGTGCCAGCACCCTCCTCCCGGGACTAGCGGAAGCGGAGGAACCAGATACGCAGTATTTT
-	TRBV9	TRBJ2-2	-	CASSMVTGTGELFF	TGTGCCAGCAGCATGGTTACCGGCACCGGGGAGCTGTTTTTT
-	TRBV5-1	TRBJ2-7	many	CASSLEFYEQYF	TGCGCCAGCAGCTTGGAATTCTACGAGCAGTACTTC
-	TRBV7-3	TRBJ1-3	few	CASSLANSGNTIYF	TGTGCCAGCAGCTTAGCCAACTCTGGAAACACCATATATTTT
-	TRBV27	TRBJ2-7	-	CASSSDGLYEQYF	TGTGCCAGCAGTTCAGACGGCCTCTACGAGCAGTACTTC
-	TRBV4-1	TRBJ1-6	-	CASSRRRGSSYNSPLHF	TGCGCCAGCAGCCGCCGAAGGGGGAGCTCCTATAATTCACCCCTCCACTTT
TRBD1	TRBV20-1	TRBJ2-3	-	CSARDFGQGRDTQYF	TGCAGTGCTAGAGATTTTGGACAGGGAAGAGATACGCAGTATTTT
-	TRBV6-1	TRBJ1-3	few	CASRPQGGNTIYF	TGTGCCAGCCGGCCCCAGGGTGGAAACACCATATATTTT
TRBD1	TRBV6-1	TRBJ2-3	many	CASREGQGATDTQYF	TGTGCCAGCAGGGAGGGACAGGGGGCGACAGATACGCAGTATTTT